These 29 T cell receptor beta chains were all obtained from the same sample, sequenced in a study of T cell changes during pregnancy in multiple sclerosis. Profiled with immunoSEQ multiplex PCR; TCRdb holds only in-frame clones, not every one. Of some 87,000 clones detected, around 90% appear once; the ten largest clones hold approximately 0.2%. Here the sequenced sample was CD4+ T cells from peripheral blood mononuclear cells, taken before pregnancy. These receptors were obtained from a female donor with multiple sclerosis, enrolled in a pregnancy study.

The chain is built from TRBV19 and TRBJ2-3; TRBD2 aligns across 8 bases. The length of the CDR3 is 16 residues. V was clipped by 5 bases and J by 0 bases; unmatched bases: 7. In germline, CDR1 is LNHDA, CDR2 SQIVND (reference sequence). The chain's CDR3 is CASSFSPSGSTDTQYF. CDR3 nucleotides: TGTGCCAGTAGTTTCTCTCCTAGCGGGAGCACAGATACGCAGTATTTT.

The chain carries TRBV19 and TRBJ1-4, with D perhaps TRBD1 (6 bases). The CDR3 is 15 residues long. V was clipped by 5 bases and J by 0 bases, with 10 bases between them. Germline values: CDR1 LNHDA, CDR2 SQIVND (reference sequence). Here the CDR3 reads CASSGRQATNEKLFF. In DNA, the CDR3 is TGTGCCAGTAGTGGTAGACAGGCAACTAATGAAAAACTGTTTTTT.

The chain combines TRBV7-3 with TRBJ2-7; 8 positions match TRBD1. V shed 5 bases, J shed 3 bases, and the junction held 3 bases outside the gene matches. In germline, CDR1 is SGHTA, CDR2 FQGTGA. The CDR3 runs to 13 residues. Here the CDR3 reads CASSQDRDYEQYF. The DNA for the CDR3 is TGTGCCAGCAGCCAGGACAGGGACTACGAGCAGTACTTC.

The chain employs TRBV5-6 and TRBJ2-2, with 9 bases lining up with TRBD2. The germline V gene encodes CDR1 SGHDT and CDR2 YYEEEE. Trimming took 5 bases from V and 1 from J; bases not matched to a gene: 12. The CDR3 contains 18 residues. Here the CDR3 DNA reads TGTGCCAGCAGTTGGCCGAGTAGCGGGGGACTGAACACCGGGGAGCTGTTTTTT. It encodes CASSWPSSGGLNTGELFF.

This chain uses TRBV10-3 with TRBJ2-5, with 14 bases matching TRBD2. Germline assignment: CDR1 ENHRY and CDR2 SYGVKD. There are 16 residues in the CDR3. J gave up 3 bases and V 7 bases, and 7 bases lay outside the gene matches. CDR3 in DNA: TGTGCCATCACCTCAGGACTAGCGGGGGGTGAAGAGACCCAGTACTTC. It codes for CAITSGLAGGEETQYF.

The V gene is TRBV7-9, the J gene TRBJ1-1, with 7 bases lining up with TRBD1. J was trimmed by 5 bases and V by 4 bases; bases with no gene match: 16. CDR3 length equals 17 residues. The germline CDR1 and CDR2 sequences are SEHNR and FQNEAQ (reference sequence). This CDR3 reads CASSWEPGQPLETEAFF. For the CDR3, the DNA is TGTGCCAGCAGCTGGGAACCGGGACAGCCTCTGGAGACTGAAGCTTTCTTT.

The chain joins TRBV27 to TRBJ2-7; D perhaps matches TRBD1 (5 bases). The germline V gene encodes CDR1 MNHEY and CDR2 SMNVEV (reference sequence). The CDR3 totals 13 residues. Trimming pared 6 bases from V and 1 base from J, leaving 10 bases between. This CDR3 is CASSYRSSYEQYF. As DNA, the CDR3 is TGTGCCAGCAGCTACAGGTCTTCCTACGAGCAGTACTTC.

The V gene is TRBV9, the J gene TRBJ2-7; a possible D gene is TRBD1 (6 bases). CDR1 and CDR2 from the germline V gene are SGDLS and YYNGEE. The CDR3 extends over 14 amino acids. The V gene lost 0 bases and the J gene lost 3 bases, with 10 bases spanning the gap. In nucleotides, the CDR3 is TGTGCCAGCAGCGTAGCACAGGGCGGCTACGAGCAGTACTTC. Translating it yields CASSVAQGGYEQYF.

This clone was seen more than once but under ten times. This chain connects TRBV2 to TRBJ1-2; the D gene is possibly TRBD1 (5 bases). The CDR3 has 12 residues. Germline CDR1 and CDR2: SNHLY and FYNNEI. Between the trimmed V and J ends, which lost 6 bases and 2 bases, there was a span of 7 bases. The CDR3 DNA reads TGTGCCAGCAGGCGGGACAACTATGGCTACACCTTC. It yields the protein CASRRDNYGYTF.

J is TRBJ2-3 and V is TRBV7-8, with D possibly matching TRBD2 (7 bases). This CDR3 has 16 amino acids. Germline CDR1 SGHVS, CDR2 FQNEAQ. V was trimmed by 1 base and J by 10 bases, leaving 21 bases between them. CDR3 DNA sequence: TGTGCCAGCAGCTTAGGGGGGCGTGGGGGAGGGATAGCGCAGTATTTT. This encodes CASSLGGRGGGIAQYF.

This chain links TRBV27 with TRBJ1-3; D not certain. CDR3 length: 14 amino acids. Trimming left V 4 bases short and J 0 bases short, with 7 bases between. Germline V gene data show CDR1 as MNHEY and CDR2 as SMNVEV (reference sequence). DNA for the CDR3: TGTGCCAGCAGTTCCTTCAGCTCTGGAAACACCATATATTTT. Translating it yields CASSSFSSGNTIYF.

The genes are TRBV2 and TRBJ1-1, with D perhaps TRBD1 (6 bases). V lost 8 bases to trimming and J lost 6 bases, with 13 bases between them. The germline V gene has CDR1 SNHLY and CDR2 FYNNEI. This CDR3 has 12 residues. The CDR3 is CASYLQGSEAFF. CDR3 DNA: TGTGCCAGCTACCTACAGGGATCTGAAGCTTTCTTT.

J is TRBJ2-2 and V is TRBV7-3; TRBD2 agrees at 7 bases. Germline CDR1 SGHTA, CDR2 FQGTGA. This CDR3 spans 16 amino acids. V gave up 5 bases and J gave up 1 base; unmatched junction bases: 7. CDR3: CASSPRASGNTGELFF. Written as DNA, the CDR3 is TGTGCCAGCAGCCCTCGCGCTAGCGGGAACACCGGGGAGCTGTTTTTT.

The V gene is TRBV11-2, the J gene TRBJ2-2, with 15 bases that match TRBD2. The CDR3 is 18 amino acids. Germline V gene sequence: CDR1 SGHAT, CDR2 FQNNGV. The V and J ends lost 3 bases and 6 bases, in that order; junction bases with no gene match: 8. CDR3 sequence: CASSFRTSGRAGPGELFF. The CDR3 bases are TGTGCCAGCAGCTTCCGGACTAGCGGGAGGGCCGGGCCCGGGGAGCTGTTTTTT.

The gene calls are TRBV19 and TRBJ2-2, with a possible D match to TRBD1 (5 bases). V dropped 5 bases and J dropped 1 base, with 11 bases sitting between them. This CDR3 is built from 15 residues. Germline assignment: CDR1 LNHDA and CDR2 SQIVND (reference sequence). CDR3 region: CASSWEQVNTGELFF. The CDR3 coding sequence is TGTGCCAGTAGTTGGGAACAGGTGAACACCGGGGAGCTGTTTTTT.

The CDR3 protein is CASKEGAVANTGELFF. The CDR3 DNA reads as TGTGCCAGTAAGGAGGGGGCGGTTGCGAACACCGGGGAGCTGTTTTTT. The V call is TRBV19, the J call TRBJ2-2; perhaps TRBD1 as D (7 bases). CDR1 is LNHDA, CDR2 SQIVND, per germline (reference sequence). Trimming stripped 7 bases from V and 0 bases from J, with 15 bases between. This CDR3 has 16 residues. The full variable domain, in which reference TRBV19 and TRBJ2-2 provide the parts outside the CDR3, is DGGITQSPKYLFRKEGQNVTLSCEQNLNHDAMYWYRQDPGQGLRLIYYSQIVNDFQKGDIAEGYSVSREKKESFPLTVTSAQKNPTAFYLCASKEGAVANTGELFFGEGSRLTVL.

This chain links TRBV19 with TRBJ1-4; D remains ambiguous. The CDR3 covers 12 residues. Germline V gene sequence: CDR1 LNHDA, CDR2 SQIVND (reference sequence). The V and J ends lost 8 bases and 7 bases respectively, with 11 bases between them. Here the CDR3 reads CASRNGIEKLFF. The CDR3 coding sequence is TGTGCCAGTCGCAACGGGATTGAAAAACTGTTTTTT.

Of note for this clone: Other DNA sequences in this specimen translate into the identical CDR3. The J gene is TRBJ1-2, the V gene TRBV5-1; D is perhaps TRBD1 (6 bases). Trimming cost V 0 bases and J 3 bases, with 6 bases left between them. CDR1 is SGHRS, CDR2 YFSETQ, per germline. The CDR3 has 13 amino acids. As DNA, the CDR3 is TGCGCCAGCAGCTTGGACAGGGACTATGGCTACACCTTC. This sequence encodes CASSLDRDYGYTF.

This chain links TRBV10-3 with TRBJ2-2; 9 bases align to TRBD1. The germline V gene has CDR1 ENHRY and CDR2 SYGVKD. This CDR3 has 13 amino acids. The trim removed 6 bases at V and 5 bases at J, leaving 1 base unmatched. CDR3 DNA sequence: TGTGCCATCAGGGGACAGGGAACCGGGGAGCTGTTTTTT. Its protein product is CAIRGQGTGELFF.

V is TRBV5-1 and J is TRBJ1-1; 7 bases fit TRBD1. Losses at the gene ends were 4 bases for V and 3 bases for J; bases not matched to a gene: 9. Germline CDR1 reads SGHRS; CDR2 reads YFSETQ. This CDR3 comprises 15 residues. CDR3 coding DNA: TGCGCCAGCAGCCCGCAACCCACAGGGGACACTGAAGCTTTCTTT. Translation gives CASSPQPTGDTEAFF.

The genes are TRBV28 and TRBJ1-5; a possible D gene is TRBD1 (6 bases). There are 14 residues in the CDR3. In germline, CDR1 is MDHEN, CDR2 SYDVKM. V was shortened by 5 bases and J by 9 bases, with 17 bases between the two germline ends. In DNA form, the CDR3 reads TGTGCCAGCAGTCCCACAGGGTCCCGGCGGCCCCAGCATTTT. The encoded protein is CASSPTGSRRPQHF.

This chain connects TRBV7-9 to TRBJ2-3, with 12 bases lining up with TRBD2. The CDR3 spans 14 residues. The junction had 2 bases not matched to a gene; V was cut back by 3 bases and J by 7 bases. The germline CDR1 and CDR2 sequences are SEHNR and FQNEAQ (reference sequence). CDR3 region: CASSLTSGSYTQYF. The DNA of the CDR3 is TGTGCCAGCAGCTTGACTAGCGGGAGTTATACGCAGTATTTT.

The genes are TRBV19 and TRBJ1-1; D possibly corresponds to TRBD1 (5 bases). The germline CDR1 and CDR2 sequences are LNHDA and SQIVND (reference sequence). This CDR3 spans 14 amino acids. Trimming cost V 6 bases and J 0 bases, with 11 bases left between them. CDR3 amino acids: CASRGLPLNTEAFF. CDR3 in DNA: TGTGCCAGTAGGGGACTACCTTTGAACACTGAAGCTTTCTTT.

The rearrangement joins TRBV19 to TRBJ1-3; no definite D call. Trimming took 6 bases from V and 3 from J, leaving 9 bases between them. The germline V gene encodes CDR1 LNHDA and CDR2 SQIVND (reference sequence). This CDR3 has 13 residues. CDR3 in amino acids: CASRTLGGNTIYF. The CDR3 coding sequence is TGTGCCAGTAGGACATTAGGTGGAAACACCATATATTTT.

The V and J genes are TRBV2 and TRBJ2-7; 9 bases align to TRBD2. The trim removed 6 bases at V and 2 bases at J, leaving 5 bases unmatched. The germline V gene has CDR1 SNHLY and CDR2 FYNNEI. This CDR3 spans 14 amino acids. CDR3 sequence reads: CASSRVAGAYEQYF. In DNA, the CDR3 is TGTGCCAGCAGCAGAGTAGCGGGGGCCTACGAGCAGTACTTC.

The CDR3 protein is CASSILGTSGTDEQFF. Written as DNA, the CDR3 is TGTGCCAGCAGCATCCTCGGGACTAGCGGGACGGATGAGCAGTTCTTC. V gene TRBV7-2 combines with J gene TRBJ2-1, with TRBD2 matching over 13 bases. Germline V gene lookup returns CDR1 SGHTA and CDR2 FQGNSA. J gave up 8 bases and V 5 bases, and 9 bases lay outside the gene matches. This CDR3 contains 16 residues.

The sample holds one count of this clone. This chain uses TRBV6-5 with TRBJ1-4; TRBD1 might be the D (5 bases). Germline lookup yields CDR1 MNHEY and CDR2 SVGAGI. Trimming removed 4 bases from V and 7 bases from J, with 13 bases in between. The CDR3 is made up of 14 amino acids. The CDR3 is CASSFDRTSEKLFF. The CDR3 DNA follows: TGTGCCAGCAGTTTCGACAGAACAAGTGAAAAACTGTTTTTT.

V usage is TRBV7-2 and J usage is TRBJ2-2; 9 positions agree with TRBD2. Germline-derived CDR1 and CDR2 are SGHTA and FQGNSA. The CDR3 covers 18 residues. Unmatched junction bases numbered 6, after V lost 1 base and J lost 0 bases. CDR3 amino acids: CASSLVGSGGTNTGELFF. DNA for the CDR3: TGTGCCAGCAGCTTAGTGGGTAGCGGGGGCACGAACACCGGGGAGCTGTTTTTT.

The chain is built from TRBV27 and TRBJ1-3; D is unclear. V was clipped by 3 bases and J by 9 bases, with 15 bases between them. The germline V gene has CDR1 MNHEY and CDR2 SMNVEV (reference sequence). CDR3 size: 14 residues. CDR3 DNA: TGTGCCAGCAGTTTGGCAGTGCCCCCCAGCACCATATATTTT. Amino acids: CASSLAVPPSTIYF.